The present TCR beta chain was sequenced within a study of T cell repertoires in cytomegalovirus infection (dated by TCRdb to the late 2010s). Regarding the complete study: The HLA type of each donor mattered for the analysis, because public TCR beta signatures pointed to carriage of CMV infection along with the matching HLA type. Points the paper makes about the study in general: In both this cohort and an independent roughly 400-donor cohort, the cumulative frequency of public TCR beta family members distinguished carriers of CMV infection plus the relevant HLA type. The ex vivo response was dominated by HLA-C-restricted CMV-specific TCR beta clonotypes, and the single most frequent clonotype in two of eight donors was supplied by these HLA-C-restricted clonotypes.

At least ten counts were recorded for this clonotype. No antigen is known for it. No base-level quality is on record; no much larger clone is a single base apart. Instrument used: Illumina HiSeq 1500. TCRdb reran the public reads through fastp at Q25 and MiXCR, keeping productive beta chains. Rows with a matching CDR3 protein are joined into one entry that keeps the most common DNA and genes. The sample table holds about 140,000 distinct CDR3 sequences, of which roughly 6.5% were seen once. Roughly 17% of the sample is in the top ten clones. The TCR sequence derives from a human donor in good health (CMV status not recorded). Some clones in this sample may be carry-over from other donors' samples. The sequenced sample was PBMCs.

The bases are TGTGCCAGCAGCCGTAAGGCCCCATATAGCAATCAGCCCCAGCATTTT. Translated, it reads CASSRKAPYSNQPQHF. The V and J segments used are TRBV28 and TRBJ1-5; the D gene assignment is ambiguous. V lost 6 bases and J lost 0 bases; the stretch between them is 15 bases long. The CDR3 numbers 16 residues from cysteine through phenylalanine. Solely the CDR3 DNA is kept, with 48 bases framed from the first base. From a lookup of the germline V gene, CDR1 and CDR2 are MDHEN and SYDVKM.